The rows below give T cell receptor beta chains drawn from one sample of a study of beta chain features in type 1 diabetes. TCRdb keeps only in-frame clones here, not all; method: immunoSEQ multiplex PCR. The sample has 160,000 or so clones, roughly 10% seen once. The sequenced sample was central memory CD4+ T cells from blood. Every receptor here comes from a woman in her twenties or thirties with type 1 diabetes. Both conserved end residues are part of each CDR3. Fields, in order: J gene, D gene, V gene, clone size, CDR3 DNA, CDR3 protein. A D gene is named only where the DNA matches it firmly. A clone size is listed for some rows: how often the clone was seen (once, few, many), or a class if it is expanded.

TRBJ2-6 | - | TRBV2 | - | TGTGCCAGCAAAATAGTCTCTGGGGCCAACGTCCTGACTTTC | CASKIVSGANVLTF
TRBJ2-1 | TRBD2 | TRBV18 | few | TGTGCCAGCTCACGGGCGGGGACTAGCGGTACCGGAGAGCAGTTCTTC | CASSRAGTSGTGEQFF
TRBJ2-7 | - | TRBV6-1 | few | TGTGCCAGCAGTGAAGCGCGTCTAGCCGGCCGGAAGCAGTACTTC | CASSEARLAGRKQYF
TRBJ1-2 | - | TRBV12-5 | few | TGTGCTAGTGGTTGGGGTTCAGGGGACGGCTACACCTTC | CASGWGSGDGYTF
TRBJ1-4 | TRBD1 | TRBV29-1 | - | TGCAGCGTAGACCTGACAGGGGACGAAAAACTGTTTTTT | CSVDLTGDEKLFF
TRBJ2-1 | - | TRBV11-2 | few | TGTGCCAGCAGGCAGGGTGTTGAGCAGTTCTTC | CASRQGVEQFF
TRBJ1-1 | TRBD1 | TRBV14 | - | TGTGCCAGCAGCCAACAGGGGGCGAGGAACACTGAAGCTTTCTTT | CASSQQGARNTEAFF
TRBJ1-1 | - | TRBV18 | - | TGTGCCAGCTCACCAAGGGGGTCCTCGAACACTGAAGCTTTCTTT | CASSPRGSSNTEAFF
TRBJ2-1 | - | TRBV12-5 | few | TGTGCTAGTGGTTTGGGGGCCTCACTAGTATTGGGTGAGCAGTTCTTC | CASGLGASLVLGEQFF
TRBJ2-7 | TRBD2 | TRBV9 | - | TGTGCCAGCAGCGTAACCTCAGCGGGAGGCAGCGAGCAGTACTTC | CASSVTSAGGSEQYF
TRBJ1-1 | - | TRBV5-1 | few | TGCGCCAGCAGGAGAAACACTGAAGCTTTCTTT | CASRRNTEAFF
TRBJ1-2 | - | TRBV6-5 | - | TGTGCCAGCAGTTACAAGGAGTATCACTATGGCTACACCTTC | CASSYKEYHYGYTF
TRBJ2-7 | - | TRBV5-1 | few | TGCGCCAGCAGCCCGGGAGCTCGCCACGAGCAGTACTTC | CASSPGARHEQYF
TRBJ2-1 | - | TRBV2 | - | TGTGCCAGCAAAATAAACAGAAACAATGAGCAGTTCTTC | CASKINRNNEQFF
TRBJ1-2 | TRBD1 | TRBV19 | few | TGTGCCAGTAGTAAAAACAGGGGGCCTTATGGCTACACCTTC | CASSKNRGPYGYTF
TRBJ2-2 | - | TRBV5-1 | - | TGCGCCAGCAGCGAGACTACGAACACCGGGGAGCTGTTTTTT | CASSETTNTGELFF
TRBJ2-5 | - | TRBV29-1 | few | TGCAGCGTTGTTTTGGGGGCCCAAGAGACCCAGTACTTC | CSVVLGAQETQYF
TRBJ1-2 | - | TRBV2 | - | TGTGCCAGCAGTGTAGGGACATACTATGGCTACACCTTC | CASSVGTYYGYTF
TRBJ2-5 | TRBD1 | TRBV29-1 | - | TGCAGCGACTCGACAGGGGGTGGGGAGACCCAGTACTTC | CSDSTGGGETQYF
TRBJ2-6 | - | TRBV9 | few | TGTGCCAGCAGTGCAGGCTCTGGGGCCAACGTCCTGACTTTC | CASSAGSGANVLTF
TRBJ2-7 | - | TRBV6-6 | few | TGTGCCAGCACTCCCTGGGAGTTTCCCTACGAGCAGTACTTC | CASTPWEFPYEQYF
TRBJ1-1 | TRBD1 | TRBV9 | - | TGTGCCAGCAGCGTAGATGGGACAGGGTGGCCTGAAGCTTTCTTT | CASSVDGTGWPEAFF
TRBJ2-3 | - | TRBV5-1 | few | TGCGCCAGCAGCTTGGCTCTAGATACGCAGTATTTT | CASSLALDTQYF
TRBJ2-7 | - | TRBV7-9 | - | TGTGCCAGCAGCTTAGACGAAACCCGACAATACTTC | CASSLDETRQYF
TRBJ1-2 | TRBD1 | TRBV10-3 | - | TGTGCCATCAGTGGAACGACAGGGTCGGACGGCTACACCTTC | CAISGTTGSDGYTF
TRBJ2-3 | TRBD1 | TRBV7-3 | - | TGTGCCAGCCGCCCAGACGGGACAGGGGATACGCAGTATTTT | CASRPDGTGDTQYF
TRBJ1-5 | - | TRBV25-1 | - | TGTGCCAGCAGTGGTACAAATCCATCGCCCCAGCATTTT | CASSGTNPSPQHF
TRBJ2-1 | - | TRBV19 | - | TGTGCCACTGAAGCGCTCGGTTACAATGAGCAGTTCTTC | CATEALGYNEQFF
TRBJ1-5 | TRBD1 | TRBV18 | few | TGTGCCAGCTCACTACGGACAGGGTTTGACCAGCCCCAGCATTTT | CASSLRTGFDQPQHF
TRBJ2-3 | - | TRBV10-3 | few | TGTGCCATCAGCCCTTTGACATCTTCTACGCAGTATTTT | CAISPLTSSTQYF
TRBJ2-7 | - | TRBV29-1 | - | TGCAGCGTTGTACTCCCTAGCGTCGGCTACGAGCAGTACTTC | CSVVLPSVGYEQYF